This T cell receptor (beta chain) was observed in a study of blood T cell repertoires in COVID-19. On the study more broadly: The origin of the acute and convalescent COVID-19 samples was the United States, Italy and Spain. Sample material is recorded as cDNA or gDNA derived from T cells, B-cell-depleted T cells, or PBMCs.

Original processing methods: Amplified reference gene primers provided the basis for estimating nucleated cell counts. The protocol was immunoSEQ multiplex PCR, while the TCRdb copy is restricted to in-frame clones and leaves out a portion. The V and J calls and the clone size are those of that table, but D and trimming were determined from the DNA. The data contain 150,000 to 200,000 clones, 80% to 90% of them singletons. The table lists this clone with a few counts. This CDR3 region has 12 residues. V shed 2 bases and J shed 12 bases, with 13 bases lying between them. Germline CDR1 and CDR2: LGHDT and YNNKEL (reference sequence).

Source material: peripheral blood. The receptor was isolated from a man aged 18 to 35 with active or convalescent COVID-19. The genes are TRBV3-1 (or the pseudogene TRBV3-2) and TRBJ1-1; no definite D call. The CDR3 protein is CASSQLGLRTFF. The CDR3 DNA reads as TGTGCCAGCAGCCAACTCGGACTGAGGACTTTCTTT.